The entry that follows covers one T cell receptor (beta chain) sequence. This clonotype was counted ten times or more. Its antigen is still unknown. One base away there is no much larger clone; base qualities are not given. Libraries from unsorted PBMCs were made from 2 million PBMCs kept in RNAlater at -80 degrees C until RNA extraction. The multiple sclerosis patients were enrolled in a US clinical protocol that used magnetic resonance imaging to evaluate disease progression. Peripheral blood was subjected to Ficoll-Hypaque density gradient centrifugation to isolate PBMCs, which were then cryopreserved in liquid nitrogen. To synthesize cDNA, template-switch 5'RACE was performed with a primer carrying a 10-nucleotide random unique molecular identifier so that each TCR transcript was tagged. Over 170 million TCR-beta sequences, covering 15-18 subjects, were produced in each sequencing run. The RNeasy kit was used for extraction of total RNA. The KAPA Real-time Library Amplification kit was used to amplify TCR-beta VDJ regions with primers for the TCR constant region and the 5'RACE anchor. A first PCR added sample indexes and Illumina adaptors, and a second PCR then raised library yield. After Ampure bead purification, the roughly 650 bp TCR product was size-selected on a 2% E-gel SizeSelection system. Before pooling, library quality was checked on a Bioanalyzer, concentration was measured with Qubit, and libraries were quantified with the Kapa Library Quantification kit. An Illumina HiSeq 2500 was used to sequence the libraries paired-end at 2 x 150 bp. To increase sequence diversity, roughly 24-32% phiX was spiked into each library pool. In the original analysis: Quality-filtered reads were processed with the UMI-based MiGEC pipeline, and over 90% of raw TCR sequences were removed by the MiGEC pipeline during error correction. IMGT germline references were used for alignment of VDJ genes, and clonotypes were defined by a unique CDR3 amino acid sequence together with V-J genes. Clonal expansion, Shannon diversity and CDR3 relatedness were evaluated with VDJtools (CalcPairwiseDistances, ClusterSamples), while phylogenetic trees were built in CLCbio workbench. Using coefficient-of-variation modelling across technical triplicates, the study counted a clone as expanded if it had at least 8 unique UMIs. TCRdb passed the public sequencing reads through fastp at Q25 and MiXCR, retaining productive beta sequences. Rows are combined by CDR3 protein, so each entry shows the most common genes and DNA. What appears here as the V and J calls and clone size reflects TCRdb's work, not the paper's. In all, the sample holds 50,000 or so distinct CDR3 sequences, and 3% to 4% of those were seen once. 6% to 8.5% of the sample comes from the top ten.

This sample stems from a study of neurological immune-mediated disorders (dated by TCRdb to the late 2010s). Regarding the research as a whole: Among the roughly 35 multiple sclerosis patients, approximately 30 had relapsing-remitting MS and 3 had secondary progressive MS. The study compared peripheral blood TCR-beta repertoires of HTLV-I-associated myelopathy (HAM/TSP) patients, multiple sclerosis patients and healthy controls using UMI-based sequencing. The 90 to 110 TCR-beta libraries included longitudinal samples, technical triplicates and paired sorted CD4+ and CD8+ T-cell subsets alongside PBMC samples. The cohort included about 66 subjects: roughly 15 with HAM/TSP, roughly 35 with multiple sclerosis, and around 20 healthy controls.

Broader findings and caveats from the paper: The highest TCR clonal expansion was observed in HAM/TSP patients, whereas the lowest was observed in MS patients, even when compared with healthy controls. The MS cluster showed no association with clinical or MRI features, and the authors stated that larger cohorts are needed. Phylogenetic analysis grouped repertoires from 18 of 34 MS patients into a cluster of related CDR3 sequences, suggesting a possible repertoire-level signature. No identical CDR3 amino acid sequences were found to be shared among expanded clones across subjects, suggesting that TCR-beta repertoires were private in all groups.

The TCR sequence derives from a woman aged 60-75 years with multiple sclerosis. The sample taken for sequencing was PBMCs.

The CDR3 region has the sequence CASSSAGNSPLHF. The DNA reads as follows: TGTGCCAGCAGCTCCGCAGGGAATTCACCCCTCCACTTT. The rearrangement combines TRBV28 with TRBJ1-6, with TRBD1 tentatively as D gene (5 bases match). Inclusive of the bounding cysteine and phenylalanine, the CDR3 is 13 residues long. The retained sequence is limited to the CDR3, 39 bases, with the frame set at the first base. V is cut by 6 bases and J by 7 bases, and the space between the germline ends is 10 bases. The germline V gene encodes CDR1 MDHEN and CDR2 SYDVKM.